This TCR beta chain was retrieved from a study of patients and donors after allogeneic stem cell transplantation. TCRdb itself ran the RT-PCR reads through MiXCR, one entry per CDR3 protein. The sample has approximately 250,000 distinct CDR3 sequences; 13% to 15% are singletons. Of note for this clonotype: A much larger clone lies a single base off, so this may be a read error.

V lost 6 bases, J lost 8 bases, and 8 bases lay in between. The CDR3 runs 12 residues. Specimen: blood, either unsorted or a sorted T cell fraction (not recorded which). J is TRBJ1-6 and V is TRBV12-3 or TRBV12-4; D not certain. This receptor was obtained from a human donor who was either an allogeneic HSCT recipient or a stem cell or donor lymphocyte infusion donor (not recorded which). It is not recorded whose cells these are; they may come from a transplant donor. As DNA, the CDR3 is TGTGCCAGCAGAAGCAGTTATTCACCCCTCCACTTT. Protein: CASRSSYSPLHF.